This TCR beta chain was retrieved from a study of Ad26.COV2.S vaccination and SARS-CoV-2 variants. Overall study: Ad26.COV2.S, an intramuscular injection, was given once or twice 56 days apart. The study's findings and limits: The breadth of spike-specific CD8+ and CD4+ T cell responses after vaccination was reportedly substantial. For non-spike TCRs, breadth in vaccine recipients resembled that in placebo recipients.

Specified treatment: around 19 received Ad26.COV2.S at low or high dose, single or two shots; five or six received placebo; per-sample allocation not given. Sampling was done on day 63 after the first vaccine or placebo injection. This Boston cohort included adults aged 18-55 years. V gave up 5 bases and J gave up 0 bases, with 14 bases separating them. This CDR3 comprises 15 residues. Germline loops: CDR1 MNHEY, CDR2 SMNVEV (reference sequence). The assay was immunoSEQ multiplex PCR, and TCRdb's table has in-frame clones only and misses some. This table has about 350,000 clones, about 89% appearing once. In the case of this clone: Its antigen is unidentified.

This sequence joins TRBV27 and TRBJ2-7; the D gene is possibly TRBD1 (6 bases). This TCR came from a person aged 18-65 years who received the Ad26.COV2.S COVID-19 vaccine or a placebo. The specimen comprised peripheral blood, sampled in a trial of Ad26.COV2.S vaccine versus placebo. The CDR3 protein is CASSRTVTSSYEQYF. CDR3 DNA: TGTGCCAGCAGTCGGACAGTGACGAGCTCCTACGAGCAGTACTTC.